This T cell receptor beta chain was sequenced in a study of CD8 T cells in ankylosing spondylitis. Study-wide results and caveats: CD8+ cells made up the disease-linked clones, which were relatively rare in peripheral blood. Significantly higher representation of disease-linked clones was reported for matched ankylosing spondylitis synovial fluid. What appeared characteristic of ankylosing spondylitis blood was a TCR beta motif of eight highly homologous variants.

CDR1 and CDR2 (germline): MNHEY, SVGAGI. Trimming took 5 bases from V and 4 from J, leaving 18 bases between them. This CDR3 is built from 16 residues. Library preparation for TCR beta used quantitative 5'-RACE with molecular barcodes. TCRdb recomputed calls from the 5' RACE reads with MiXCR, one row per CDR3 protein. The repertoire holds 150,000 to 200,000 distinct CDR3 sequences, with about a sixth as singletons. Only a few counts were recorded for this clonotype. Its antigen remains unknown. The TCR was taken from a male donor with ankylosing spondylitis or in good health (not recorded which). Specimen: blood, either unsorted or a sorted T cell fraction (not recorded which). The V call is TRBV6-5, the J call TRBJ1-5; possible D gene TRBD1, 6 bases. The CDR3 sequence: CASSRAAGGKNQPQHF. CDR3 nucleotides: TGTGCCAGCAGTCGCGCGGCGGGGGGCAAGAATCAGCCCCAGCATTTT.